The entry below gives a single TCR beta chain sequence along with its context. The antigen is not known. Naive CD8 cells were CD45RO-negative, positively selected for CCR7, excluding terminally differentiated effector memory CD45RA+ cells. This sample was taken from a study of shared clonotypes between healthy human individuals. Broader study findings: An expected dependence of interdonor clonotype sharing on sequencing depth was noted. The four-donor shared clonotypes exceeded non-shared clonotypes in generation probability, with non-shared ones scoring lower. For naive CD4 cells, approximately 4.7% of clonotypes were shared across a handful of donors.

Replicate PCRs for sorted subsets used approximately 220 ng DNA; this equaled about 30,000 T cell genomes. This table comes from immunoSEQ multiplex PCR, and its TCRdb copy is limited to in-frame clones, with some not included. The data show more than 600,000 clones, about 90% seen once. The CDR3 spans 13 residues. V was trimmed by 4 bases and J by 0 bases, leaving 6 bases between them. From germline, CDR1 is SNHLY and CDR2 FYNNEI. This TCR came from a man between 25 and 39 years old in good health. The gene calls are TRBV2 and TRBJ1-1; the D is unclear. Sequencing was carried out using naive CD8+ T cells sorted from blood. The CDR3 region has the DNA TGTGCCAGCAGTGTAGGAGTGAACACTGAAGCTTTCTTT. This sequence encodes CASSVGVNTEAFF.